These T cell receptor beta chains were read from a single sample in a study of blood T cell repertoires in COVID-19. TCRdb's copy holds only in-frame clones and misses some; the assay was immunoSEQ multiplex PCR. Of some 300,000 clones listed, around 88% were seen once; the top ten hold over 6%. The sequencing sample was made of peripheral blood. These receptor sequences come from a woman aged 30 to 39 who had recovered from COVID-19. Both conserved end residues are part of each CDR3. The D gene is left open where the match is weak. For some rows the clone size is stated as once, few or many, or as a class when expanded; others skip it.

CDR3aa | CDR3nt | d_gene | j_gene | abundance | v_gene
CATSRDRRGPVETQYF | TGTGCCACCAGCAGAGATCGGCGGGGGCCGGTAGAGACCCAGTACTTC | NA | TRBJ2-5 | NA | TRBV15
CASSLAGTREDEQYF | TGTGCCAGCAGCTTGGCCGGGACACGAGAGGACGAGCAGTACTTC | NA | TRBJ2-7 | NA | TRBV5-8
CASSPGISTDTQYF | TGTGCCAGCAGCCCAGGGATTAGCACAGATACGCAGTATTTT | NA | TRBJ2-3 | once | TRBV7-2
CSVNGGVSGNTIYF | TGCAGCGTCAACGGGGGTGTCTCTGGAAACACCATATATTTT | NA | TRBJ1-3 | NA | TRBV29-1
CASTGLVGNEQFF | TGTGCCTCCACGGGACTAGTCGGAAATGAGCAGTTCTTC | TRBD2 | TRBJ2-1 | NA | TRBV30
CASSDRTGGTEAFF | TGTGCCAGCAGCGACCGGACAGGGGGCACTGAAGCTTTCTTT | TRBD1 | TRBJ1-1 | NA | TRBV7-2
CASSVDNPYLQETQYF | TGTGCCAGCAGTGTAGACAATCCATACCTTCAAGAGACCCAGTACTTC | NA | TRBJ2-5 | NA | TRBV6-1
CASSQGRGLGNTIYF | TGTGCCAGCAGCCAAGGGCGAGGGCTCGGAAACACCATATATTTT | NA | TRBJ1-3 | NA | TRBV14
CASSRGTDRYGYTF | TGTGCCAGCAGCCGAGGGACAGATCGCTATGGCTACACCTTC | TRBD1 | TRBJ1-2 | NA | TRBV3-1/TRBV3-2
CASNSTRVPSTDTQYF | TGTGCCAGCAACTCCACACGGGTCCCGAGCACAGATACGCAGTATTTT | NA | TRBJ2-3 | NA | TRBV27
CASSYSNSSLPDTQYF | TGTGCCAGCAGTTACTCGAATTCTAGCCTCCCAGATACGCAGTATTTT | NA | TRBJ2-3 | NA | TRBV6-2/TRBV6-3
CASSPTLGGWDGYTF | TGTGCCAGCAGCCCCACCTTGGGAGGGTGGGATGGCTACACCTTC | NA | TRBJ1-2 | NA | TRBV7-6
CSASAGGPTGELFF | TGCAGTGCTAGTGCGGGGGGGCCGACCGGGGAGCTGTTTTTT | TRBD2 | TRBJ2-2 | NA | TRBV20-1
CSVDRGANTEAFF | TGCAGCGTTGACAGGGGGGCGAACACTGAAGCTTTCTTT | TRBD1 | TRBJ1-1 | NA | TRBV29-1
CASSPGTGNYGYTF | TGTGCCAGCAGTCCCGGGACAGGGAACTATGGCTACACCTTC | TRBD1 | TRBJ1-2 | NA | TRBV11-2
CASCPGPNTEAFF | TGTGCCAGCTGTCCGGGTCCGAACACTGAAGCTTTCTTT | NA | TRBJ1-1 | NA | TRBV7-3
CASGHDSSYEQYF | TGCGCCAGCGGCCACGACAGTTCGTACGAGCAGTACTTC | NA | TRBJ2-7 | NA | TRBV5-1
CASSTQAYGYTF | TGTGCCAGCAGCACCCAAGCTTATGGCTACACCTTC | NA | TRBJ1-2 | NA | TRBV7-2
CASRDHRGRGNTEAFF | TGTGCCAGCAGGGATCACAGGGGGAGGGGTAACACTGAAGCTTTCTTT | TRBD1 | TRBJ1-1 | NA | TRBV4-2
CASSQAGLAGHYEQYF | TGTGCCAGCAGCCAAGCCGGACTAGCGGGGCACTACGAGCAGTACTTC | TRBD2 | TRBJ2-7 | NA | TRBV14
CASRSGRGYGYTF | TGTGCCAGCCGGTCGGGTAGAGGTTATGGCTACACCTTC | NA | TRBJ1-2 | NA | TRBV6-5
CASSQLQDTQYF | TGTGCCAGCAGCCAACTCCAGGATACGCAGTATTTT | NA | TRBJ2-3 | NA | TRBV14
CASSFRLNEQFF | TGTGCCAGCAGCTTTCGACTCAATGAGCAGTTCTTC | NA | TRBJ2-1 | NA | TRBV7-8
CASSLGGANNEQFF | TGCGCCAGCAGCTTGGGAGGAGCGAACAATGAGCAGTTCTTC | NA | TRBJ2-1 | NA | TRBV5-1
CASSPEAVTYEQYF | TGTGCCAGCAGCCCCGAGGCGGTTACCTACGAGCAGTACTTC | NA | TRBJ2-7 | NA | TRBV5-5
CASSISDRGGYGYTF | TGTGCCAGTAGTATCTCGGACAGGGGAGGGTATGGCTACACCTTC | TRBD1 | TRBJ1-2 | NA | TRBV19
CASSLAWQETQYF | TGTGCCAGCAGTTTGGCTTGGCAAGAGACCCAGTACTTC | NA | TRBJ2-5 | NA | TRBV2
CASSPGTNTGELFF | TGTGCCAGCAGTCCCGGGACGAACACCGGGGAGCTGTTTTTT | NA | TRBJ2-2 | NA | TRBV6-5
CASSLGQDNRASGANVLTF | TGTGCCAGCAGCTTGGGACAGGATAATCGCGCGTCTGGGGCCAACGTCCTGACTTTC | NA | TRBJ2-6 | NA | TRBV5-4
CASSQEYQYYGYTF | TGTGCCAGCAGCCAAGAATACCAGTACTATGGCTACACCTTC | NA | TRBJ1-2 | once | TRBV14
CASSLSGRDYEQYF | TGTGCCAGCAGCTTGTCGGGGAGAGACTACGAGCAGTACTTC | NA | TRBJ2-7 | NA | TRBV5-6